The 13 T cell receptor beta chains presented below share a single source sample, sequenced in a study of T-cell reconstitution after alpha-beta-depleted transplantation in children. Researchers prepared the TCRbeta library using unique molecular identifiers, the study reports. TCRdb processed the PCR reads anew with MiXCR; each CDR3 protein has one entry. The data contain about 610,000 distinct CDR3 sequences, roughly 27% of them singletons. The sample in question was PBMCs, obtained before TCRalphabeta/CD19-depleted stem cell transplant. The source is a boy in the first two years of life with Wiskott-Aldrich syndrome, due to receive a stem cell transplant.

The genes are TRBV5-1 and TRBJ2-5, with 10 nucleotides matching TRBD2. V lost 3 bases to trimming and J lost 5 bases; unmatched junction nucleotides: 7. Germline V CDR1 and CDR2: SGHRS, YFSETQ. This CDR3 is 15 amino acids long. For the CDR3, the DNA is TGCGCCAGCAGCTGGGGGACTAGCGCAGGGGAGACCCAGTACTTC. It encodes CASSWGTSAGETQYF.

A few counts support this clonotype. This chain connects TRBV20-1 to TRBJ2-3; 7 bases are a match to TRBD2. Looked up from germline, CDR1 is DFQATT and CDR2 is SNEGSKA (reference sequence). CDR3 length equals 14 residues. The ends lost 2 bases at V and 0 bases at J; junction bases unmatched: 2. The CDR3 sequence: CSARRLASTDTQYF. CDR3 nucleotide sequence: TGCAGTGCTAGACGACTAGCTAGCACAGATACGCAGTATTTT.

V gene TRBV15 combines with J gene TRBJ2-5; 8 bases are shared with TRBD2. In germline, CDR1 is LNHNV, CDR2 YYDKDF (reference sequence). The CDR3 is made up of 13 amino acids. V was pared by 5 bases and J by 5 bases, with 4 bases of the junction left unmatched. The CDR3 region is CATSREGVETQYF. The CDR3 nucleotides read TGTGCCACCAGCCGGGAGGGAGTGGAGACCCAGTACTTC.

The V and J genes are TRBV5-1 and TRBJ2-2; tentative D call: TRBD1 (6 bases). The V gene's germline CDR1 is SGHRS and CDR2 YFSETQ. Deletions cut 4 bases from V and 0 bases from J, with 19 bases between. This CDR3 has 18 residues. The CDR3 loop reads CASSPYPSGTPNTGELFF. The CDR3 region has the DNA TGCGCCAGCAGCCCCTATCCGTCGGGGACACCGAACACCGGGGAGCTGTTTTTT.

This clonotype was counted between two and nine times. The chain combines TRBV20-1 with TRBJ1-3; D not resolved. This CDR3 has 13 amino acids. With 3 bases removed from V and 2 bases from J, the gap between germline ends came to 8 bases. CDR1 DFQATT and CDR2 SNEGSKA come from the germline V gene (reference sequence). In nucleotides, the CDR3 is TGCAGTGCTAGTTCCCCGCCTGGAAACACCATATATTTT. It yields the protein CSASSPPGNTIYF.

The chain employs TRBV5-1 and TRBJ2-7; D may be TRBD1 or TRBD2 (5 bases each). Germline V gene data show CDR1 as SGHRS and CDR2 as YFSETQ. This CDR3 has 15 amino acids. The V gene lost 3 bases and the J gene lost 5 bases, with 18 bases spanning the gap. CDR3 bases: TGCGCCAGCAGCTCGGGGCCGGGGTCTCACCACGAGCAGTACTTC. It encodes CASSSGPGSHHEQYF.

The V gene is TRBV5-1, the J gene TRBJ1-4; TRBD1 matches at 7 bases. The ends lost 4 bases at V and 5 bases at J; junction bases unmatched: 11. The CDR3 contains 16 residues. Looked up from germline, CDR1 is SGHRS and CDR2 is YFSETQ. CDR3 loop: CASSEEPGQRNEKLFF. In DNA, the CDR3 is TGCGCCAGCAGCGAGGAACCGGGACAGCGAAATGAAAAACTGTTTTTT.

The gene calls are TRBV20-1 and TRBJ1-1; D remains unclear. This CDR3 comprises 11 residues. Germline V lookup: CDR1 DFQATT, CDR2 SNEGSKA (reference sequence). Trimming cost V 6 bases and J 2 bases, with 7 bases left between them. CDR3: CSATFNTEAFF. CDR3 in DNA: TGCAGTGCCACGTTCAACACTGAAGCTTTCTTT.

The chain recombines TRBV7-2 with TRBJ1-4, with unresolved D. Trimming cost V 2 bases and J 0 bases, with 4 bases left between them. Germline V lookup: CDR1 SGHTA, CDR2 FQGNSA. The CDR3 sequence is 14 residues long. The CDR3 sequence is CASSLQATNEKLFF. The CDR3 DNA is TGTGCCAGCAGCTTACAAGCAACTAATGAAAAACTGTTTTTT.

The chain carries TRBV4-2 and TRBJ2-5; the match to TRBD1 covers 7 bases. This CDR3 contains 15 residues. The junction had 5 bases not matched to a gene; V was cut back by 2 bases and J by 2 bases. Germline loops: CDR1 LGHNA, CDR2 YNFKEQ. The CDR3 region has the DNA TGTGCCAGCAGCCAATTCGTGACAGGGCAAGAGACCCAGTACTTC. Its translation is CASSQFVTGQETQYF.

The table lists this clonotype with a few counts. This chain joins TRBV18 and TRBJ2-5; 11 nucleotides match TRBD2. V shed 3 bases, J shed 5 bases, and the junction held 8 bases outside the gene matches. The germline V gene has CDR1 KGHSH and CDR2 LQKENI. The CDR3 has 16 amino acids. The CDR3 sequence: CASSPKTSGRSETQYF. The CDR3 DNA follows: TGTGCCAGCTCACCCAAAACTAGCGGGAGATCTGAGACCCAGTACTTC.

In this sample, this clonotype turned up once. The chain recombines TRBV9 with TRBJ2-1; 9 bases are a match to TRBD2. Germline trimming cut 0 bases from V and 7 bases from J; bases unmatched to any gene: 8. From germline, CDR1 is SGDLS and CDR2 YYNGEE. CDR3 length equals 16 residues. CDR3 bases: TGTGCCAGCAGCGTAGGTAGCGGGAGTGATAAAAATGAGCAGTTCTTC. Translation: CASSVGSGSDKNEQFF.

This clonotype appeared a few times. The chain has TRBV18 and TRBJ2-1; D gene uncertain. Trimming removed 2 bases from V and 3 bases from J, with 11 bases in between. Germline V lookup: CDR1 KGHSH, CDR2 LQKENI. The CDR3 has 15 amino acids. The CDR3 bases are TGTGCCAGCTCACCAAATGGCCACCTCTACAATGAGCAGTTCTTC. The encoded protein is CASSPNGHLYNEQFF.